The rows below give T cell receptor beta chains drawn from one sample of a study of identical twins. Via MiXCR, TCRdb re-called the 5' RACE reads, giving one row per CDR3 protein. Found here are some 900,000 distinct CDR3 sequences, roughly an eighth of them singletons; the top ten hold around 1.6%. These same data were also listed under a study on yellow fever vaccine responses in identical twins.

The sequenced sample was PBMCs. The receptors shown here come from a woman in her late teens or twenties in good health. Each CDR3 is given with its conserved first and last residue. The order of the fields is J gene, clone size, D gene, V gene, CDR3 protein, CDR3 DNA. The D gene is left open where the match is weak. Size tells how often a clone was seen (once, few, many) or the class of an expanded clone, and some rows leave it out.

TRBJ2-2	many	-	TRBV29-1	CSVAGGANTGELFF	TGCAGCGTTGCTGGTGGAGCGAACACCGGGGAGCTGTTTTTT
TRBJ2-6	-	-	TRBV6-1	CASIESGVGANVLTF	TGTGCCAGCATCGAAAGTGGGGTCGGGGCCAACGTCCTGACTTTC
TRBJ2-1	many	-	TRBV10-3	CAISDASFGYEQFF	TGTGCCATCAGTGATGCTAGTTTTGGCTATGAGCAGTTCTTC
TRBJ2-1	many	-	TRBV5-4	CASSLIDNEQFF	TGTGCCAGCAGCTTGATTGACAATGAGCAGTTCTTC
TRBJ2-1	once	TRBD2	TRBV7-2	CASSSRGVGEQFF	TGTGCCAGCAGCTCTCGGGGGGTAGGTGAGCAGTTCTTC
TRBJ1-1	many	-	TRBV7-9	CASSLAGTLEGTEAFF	TGTGCCAGCAGCTTAGCCGGGACCCTCGAGGGGACTGAAGCTTTCTTT
TRBJ2-6	-	TRBD1	TRBV12-5	CASGLLPGDRGNSGANVLTF	TGTGCTAGTGGTTTGCTACCGGGGGACAGGGGTAACTCTGGGGCCAACGTCCTGACTTTC
TRBJ1-2	many	-	TRBV14	CASSQDIRGVGYTF	TGTGCCAGCAGCCAAGATATCAGGGGAGTCGGCTACACCTTC
TRBJ1-1	-	-	TRBV5-1	CASSPSGDNTEAFF	TGCGCCAGCAGCCCCTCGGGGGATAACACTGAAGCTTTCTTT
TRBJ1-3	many	-	TRBV7-9	CASSLSGSSAGNTIYF	TGTGCCAGCAGCTTATCAGGGAGTAGCGCTGGAAACACCATATATTTT
TRBJ2-2	few	TRBD1	TRBV7-2	CASSEQGMNTGELFF	TGTGCCAGCAGCGAACAGGGGATGAACACCGGGGAGCTGTTTTTT
TRBJ2-1	few	TRBD2	TRBV7-2	CTSRVAGLRVGEQFF	TGTACCAGCAGGGTAGCGGGACTAAGGGTCGGTGAGCAGTTCTTC
TRBJ1-3	many	-	TRBV10-3	CAISAADSGNTIYF	TGTGCCATCAGTGCGGCAGACTCTGGAAACACCATATATTTT
TRBJ1-2	few	TRBD1	TRBV7-2	CASSPPGTGFGGYTF	TGTGCCAGCAGCCCGCCCGGGACAGGGTTCGGGGGCTACACCTTC
TRBJ2-2	-	TRBD1	TRBV5-1	CASSSQGAHTNTGELFF	TGCGCCAGCAGCTCCCAGGGGGCCCATACTAACACCGGGGAGCTGTTTTTT
TRBJ2-1	few	-	TRBV12-3/TRBV12-4	CASRIGGPTTNEQFF	TGTGCCAGCAGAATTGGGGGGCCGACGACAAATGAGCAGTTCTTC
TRBJ1-1	-	-	TRBV7-9	CASSPDNQAFF	TGTGCCAGCAGCCCAGACAACCAAGCTTTCTTT
TRBJ1-2	few	-	TRBV20-1	CSAQTVNYGYTF	TGCAGTGCGCAGACGGTGAACTATGGCTACACCTTC
TRBJ2-4	few	TRBD2	TRBV12-3/TRBV12-4	CASSFRSGDLAKNIQYF	TGTGCCAGCAGTTTCCGTAGCGGGGATCTAGCCAAAAACATTCAGTACTTC
TRBJ2-7	-	-	TRBV5-1	CASSFVPGDSYEQYF	TGCGCCAGCAGCTTCGTTCCGGGAGACTCCTACGAGCAGTACTTC
TRBJ2-3	few	-	TRBV20-1	CSTTLSTDTQYF	TGCAGTACGACTCTGAGCACAGATACGCAGTATTTT
TRBJ2-6	-	TRBD2	TRBV2	CASSERGLAGVISGANVLTF	TGTGCCAGCAGTGAAAGGGGACTAGCGGGAGTCATCTCTGGGGCCAACGTCCTGACTTTC
TRBJ2-5	few	-	TRBV7-6	CASRRGWGKETQYF	TGTGCCAGCAGACGAGGCTGGGGGAAAGAGACCCAGTACTTC
TRBJ1-4	-	-	TRBV11-2	CASSLSFRVYSEKLFF	TGTGCCAGCAGCTTATCGTTCAGAGTGTATAGTGAAAAACTGTTTTTT
TRBJ1-5	-	-	TRBV12-3/TRBV12-4	CASSLSAGLDQPQHF	TGTGCCAGCAGTTTATCAGCGGGGTTAGATCAGCCCCAGCATTTT
TRBJ2-1	few	-	TRBV9	CASSVLSGEQFF	TGTGCCAGCAGCGTGTTGTCGGGGGAGCAGTTCTTC
TRBJ1-2	-	-	TRBV20-1	CSARGGGGYTF	TGCAGTGCTAGAGGGGGGGGAGGCTACACCTTC
TRBJ1-1	many	TRBD1	TRBV10-3	CAIKTDRVNTEAFF	TGTGCCATCAAGACGGACAGGGTGAACACTGAAGCTTTCTTT
TRBJ2-3	-	-	TRBV13	CASSSSTRSDTQYF	TGTGCCAGCAGCTCCTCGACTAGATCGGATACGCAGTATTTT
TRBJ1-2	many	-	TRBV20-1	CSARDLAEHYTF	TGCAGTGCTAGAGACCTGGCCGAGCATTACACCTTC
TRBJ2-3	-	-	TRBV9	CASSVWAGTDTQYF	TGTGCCAGCAGCGTATGGGCAGGCACAGATACGCAGTATTTT
TRBJ1-1	-	-	TRBV20-1	CSAIHAGYLGAFF	TGCAGTGCAATACACGCTGGGTACTTGGGCGCTTTCTTT
TRBJ2-2	-	-	TRBV20-1	CSARGPGDSVVGELFF	TGCAGTGCTAGGGGGCCTGGGGATTCGGTGGTCGGGGAGCTGTTTTTT
TRBJ1-1	-	TRBD1	TRBV20-1	CSARLTGQPIWTEAFF	TGCAGTGCTAGACTGACGGGACAGCCGATTTGGACTGAAGCTTTCTTT
TRBJ2-2	many	TRBD1	TRBV10-3	CAISEEGQAGELFF	TGTGCCATCAGTGAGGAGGGACAGGCCGGGGAGCTGTTTTTT
TRBJ2-1	few	-	TRBV2	CASSPRSGAYNEQFF	TGTGCCAGCAGCCCTCGTTCGGGGGCCTACAATGAGCAGTTCTTC
TRBJ2-5	few	TRBD2	TRBV7-6	CASSPWTSGIQETQYF	TGTGCCAGCAGCCCGTGGACTAGCGGGATACAAGAGACCCAGTACTTC
TRBJ2-1	few	-	TRBV10-3	CATRTYDEQFF	TGTGCCACCCGGACATACGATGAGCAGTTCTTC
TRBJ1-2	-	-	TRBV25-1	CASSESRNYYGYTF	TGTGCCAGCAGTGAATCGAGGAACTACTATGGCTACACCTTC
TRBJ2-3	few	-	TRBV20-1	CSARARQGSTDTQYF	TGCAGTGCTAGGGCCCGGCAGGGGAGCACAGATACGCAGTATTTT
TRBJ2-7	-	-	TRBV7-2	CASSLDDLSHEQYF	TGTGCCAGCAGCTTAGATGACCTGTCCCACGAGCAGTACTTC
TRBJ2-3	few	TRBD2	TRBV6-9	CASSQDGGGRTDTQYF	TGTGCCAGCAGCCAGGACGGGGGGGGGAGGACAGATACGCAGTATTTT
TRBJ2-2	few	TRBD1	TRBV7-9	CASSLLRQGNTGELFF	TGTGCCAGCAGCTTACTCAGACAGGGGAACACCGGGGAGCTGTTTTTT
TRBJ2-1	many	-	TRBV12-3/TRBV12-4	CASSSYSYNEQFF	TGTGCCAGCAGTTCATACAGCTACAATGAGCAGTTCTTC
TRBJ1-5	few	TRBD1	TRBV4-2	CASSQEVQGAGNQPQHF	TGTGCCAGCAGCCAAGAGGTCCAGGGGGCAGGCAATCAGCCCCAGCATTTT
TRBJ1-2	few	-	TRBV6-2/TRBV6-3	CASSYSPRVDGYGYTF	TGTGCCAGCAGTTACTCGCCCAGGGTGGACGGTTATGGCTACACCTTC
TRBJ2-3	-	TRBD2	TRBV6-5	CASSYSMTSGSTDTQYF	TGTGCCAGCAGTTACTCGATGACTAGCGGGAGCACAGATACGCAGTATTTT
TRBJ2-3	-	-	TRBV10-3	CAASRGDGSTDTQYF	TGTGCCGCATCACGGGGTGACGGCTCGACAGATACGCAGTATTTT
TRBJ1-1	-	TRBD1	TRBV5-5	CASSGSTGGTEAFF	TGTGCCAGCAGCGGCTCGACAGGGGGGACTGAAGCTTTCTTT
TRBJ2-3	many	-	TRBV7-9	CASSASTDTQYF	TGTGCCAGCAGCGCCTCCACAGATACGCAGTATTTT
TRBJ2-5	few	TRBD1	TRBV2	CASRTDRVLETQYF	TGTGCCAGCAGGACGGACAGGGTACTAGAGACCCAGTACTTC
TRBJ1-3	few	-	TRBV5-6	CASTLDGSSGNTIYF	TGTGCCAGCACCCTGGACGGGAGCTCTGGAAACACCATATATTTT
TRBJ2-1	few	TRBD1	TRBV6-2/TRBV6-3	CASSYTQFDRGFYNEQFF	TGTGCCAGCAGTTACACCCAATTCGACAGGGGGTTTTACAATGAGCAGTTCTTC
TRBJ1-1	-	-	TRBV3-1	CASSTKMTVNTEAFF	TGTGCCAGCAGCACAAAGATGACAGTGAACACTGAAGCTTTCTTT
TRBJ2-5	few	-	TRBV7-8	CASRPSGAASIETQYF	TGTGCCAGCAGGCCCTCCGGGGCAGCCTCGATAGAGACCCAGTACTTC
TRBJ2-5	-	-	TRBV29-1	CSVTTGWSGTQYF	TGCAGCGTTACGACAGGATGGTCTGGGACCCAGTACTTC
TRBJ2-2	-	-	TRBV7-2	CASSLVGNLAGELFF	TGTGCCAGCAGCTTAGTTGGTAACTTGGCCGGGGAGCTGTTTTTT
TRBJ2-7	-	-	TRBV10-1	CASRELGKPYEQYF	TGCGCCAGCAGGGAGCTGGGCAAACCCTACGAGCAGTACTTC
TRBJ2-5	many	-	TRBV5-1	CASSSTGFRIETQYF	TGCGCCAGCAGCAGCACAGGGTTTAGAATAGAGACCCAGTACTTC